The rows below give T cell receptor beta chains drawn from one sample of a study of PD-L1 blockade in urothelial cancer. TCRdb's copy holds only in-frame clones and misses some; the assay was immunoSEQ multiplex PCR. The data show about 47,000 clones, more than 75% seen once. The source was PBMCs, collected around atezolizumab (anti-PD-L1) treatment. All receptors come from a man aged 60 to 75 with urothelial cancer. CDR3s include the opening cysteine and the closing phenylalanine or tryptophan. The D gene is left open where the match is weak. Rows may omit the clone size; those that give it use once, few, many or a size class.

d_gene: TRBD1; j_gene: TRBJ2-7; v_gene: TRBV7-2; abundance: NA; CDR3aa: CASSSQDREVHEQYF; CDR3nt: TGTGCCAGCAGCTCCCAGGACAGGGAGGTGCACGAGCAGTACTTC
d_gene: TRBD2; j_gene: TRBJ2-1; v_gene: TRBV6-1; abundance: few; CDR3aa: CASSRLADNEQFF; CDR3nt: TGTGCCAGCAGCCGACTAGCGGACAATGAGCAGTTCTTC
d_gene: NA; j_gene: TRBJ2-6; v_gene: TRBV7-6; abundance: NA; CDR3aa: CASSPGGGFPTGGANVLTF; CDR3nt: TGTGCCAGCAGCCCTGGGGGGGGCTTTCCTACTGGAGGGGCCAACGTCCTGACTTTC
d_gene: TRBD1; j_gene: TRBJ2-4; v_gene: TRBV7-9; abundance: NA; CDR3aa: CASSSGQGGYIQYF; CDR3nt: TGTGCCAGCAGCTCGGGACAGGGGGGTTACATTCAGTACTTC
d_gene: NA; j_gene: TRBJ1-1; v_gene: TRBV6-5; abundance: NA; CDR3aa: CASRQATGNTEAFF; CDR3nt: TGTGCCAGCAGACAGGCAACGGGGAACACTGAAGCTTTCTTT
d_gene: NA; j_gene: TRBJ1-3; v_gene: TRBV19; abundance: NA; CDR3aa: CASTPRRTDGNTIYF; CDR3nt: TGTGCCAGTACCCCGAGGAGGACGGATGGAAACACCATATATTTT
d_gene: NA; j_gene: TRBJ1-5; v_gene: TRBV28; abundance: NA; CDR3aa: CASSSGGPAGQPQHF; CDR3nt: TGTGCCAGCAGCTCCGGAGGTCCCGCGGGTCAGCCCCAGCATTTT
d_gene: NA; j_gene: TRBJ2-7; v_gene: TRBV28; abundance: NA; CDR3aa: CASSYTGLSSYEQYF; CDR3nt: TGTGCCAGCAGTTACACAGGCCTAAGCTCCTACGAGCAGTACTTC
d_gene: NA; j_gene: TRBJ1-1; v_gene: TRBV10-3; abundance: NA; CDR3aa: CAISESLGTSSKLSTEAFF; CDR3nt: TGTGCCATCAGTGAGTCGTTGGGGACTAGCTCTAAATTAAGCACTGAAGCTTTCTTT
d_gene: TRBD1; j_gene: TRBJ2-6; v_gene: TRBV11-2; abundance: NA; CDR3aa: CASTRDSGSGANVLTF; CDR3nt: TGTGCCAGCACCCGGGACAGCGGCTCTGGGGCCAACGTCCTGACTTTC
d_gene: TRBD2; j_gene: TRBJ2-1; v_gene: TRBV19; abundance: NA; CDR3aa: CASSIASSGVYNEQFF; CDR3nt: TGTGCCAGTAGTATAGCCTCTAGCGGGGTTTACAATGAGCAGTTCTTC
d_gene: TRBD2; j_gene: TRBJ2-1; v_gene: TRBV7-2; abundance: few; CDR3aa: CASSLSGGAFNEQFF; CDR3nt: TGTGCCAGCAGCTTAAGCGGGGGGGCCTTCAATGAGCAGTTCTTC
d_gene: NA; j_gene: TRBJ2-2; v_gene: TRBV6-4; abundance: NA; CDR3aa: CASSEVARGKGTNTGELFF; CDR3nt: TGTGCCAGCAGTGAGGTGGCCAGGGGTAAGGGTACGAACACCGGGGAGCTGTTTTTT
d_gene: NA; j_gene: TRBJ2-4; v_gene: TRBV19; abundance: NA; CDR3aa: CASSMTRIAKNIQYF; CDR3nt: TGTGCCAGTAGTATGACTAGAATAGCCAAAAACATTCAGTACTTC
d_gene: TRBD1; j_gene: TRBJ1-1; v_gene: TRBV7-2; abundance: few; CDR3aa: CASSLVGQGFSFF; CDR3nt: TGTGCCAGCAGCTTAGTGGGACAGGGATTCAGCTTTTTT
d_gene: NA; j_gene: TRBJ1-1; v_gene: TRBV6-1; abundance: once; CDR3aa: CASSAGWRTEAFF; CDR3nt: TGTGCCAGCAGCGCGGGTTGGCGCACTGAAGCTTTCTTT
d_gene: NA; j_gene: TRBJ2-1; v_gene: TRBV19; abundance: NA; CDR3aa: CASRPDSDNEQFF; CDR3nt: TGTGCCAGTAGACCCGACAGCGACAATGAGCAGTTCTTC
d_gene: TRBD1; j_gene: TRBJ2-2; v_gene: TRBV9; abundance: NA; CDR3aa: CASSEGTGYTGELFF; CDR3nt: TGTGCCAGCAGCGAGGGGACAGGATACACCGGGGAGCTGTTTTTT
d_gene: TRBD2; j_gene: TRBJ2-5; v_gene: TRBV29-1; abundance: once; CDR3aa: CSVVGGVRRETQYF; CDR3nt: TGCAGCGTTGTCGGGGGGGTCCGCAGGGAGACCCAGTACTTC
d_gene: NA; j_gene: TRBJ2-1; v_gene: TRBV6-1; abundance: once; CDR3aa: CASSEAPGDEQFF; CDR3nt: TGTGCCAGCAGTGAAGCGCCGGGTGATGAGCAGTTCTTC
d_gene: TRBD2; j_gene: TRBJ2-3; v_gene: TRBV14; abundance: NA; CDR3aa: CASSQDPSGIADTQYF; CDR3nt: TGTGCCAGCAGCCAAGACCCTAGCGGGATCGCAGATACGCAGTATTTT
d_gene: TRBD2; j_gene: TRBJ2-5; v_gene: TRBV5-1; abundance: NA; CDR3aa: CASRSGGGAGETQYF; CDR3nt: TGCGCCAGCCGCTCTGGCGGGGGGGCCGGGGAGACCCAGTACTTC
d_gene: NA; j_gene: TRBJ2-4; v_gene: TRBV5-1; abundance: NA; CDR3aa: CASSGPDLGNIQYF; CDR3nt: TGCGCCAGCAGCGGGCCGGATCTCGGAAACATTCAGTACTTC
d_gene: TRBD2; j_gene: TRBJ2-7; v_gene: TRBV14; abundance: many; CDR3aa: CASSQTASGGYEQYF; CDR3nt: TGTGCCAGCAGCCAAACCGCTAGCGGGGGCTACGAGCAGTACTTC
d_gene: NA; j_gene: TRBJ2-5; v_gene: TRBV4-1; abundance: NA; CDR3aa: CASSQDEEGLETQYF; CDR3nt: TGCGCCAGCAGCCAAGATGAGGAGGGGTTGGAGACCCAGTACTTC
d_gene: TRBD1; j_gene: TRBJ2-7; v_gene: TRBV11-2; abundance: NA; CDR3aa: CASSLDSTGLYEQYF; CDR3nt: TGTGCCAGCAGCTTAGACTCGACAGGGCTGTACGAGCAGTACTTC
d_gene: NA; j_gene: TRBJ2-3; v_gene: TRBV27; abundance: NA; CDR3aa: CASSLQGSTDTQYF; CDR3nt: TGTGCCAGCAGTCTTCAGGGTAGCACAGATACGCAGTATTTT
d_gene: NA; j_gene: TRBJ2-7; v_gene: TRBV6-5; abundance: NA; CDR3aa: CASRPRTYPYEQYF; CDR3nt: TGTGCCAGCAGGCCCCGAACTTACCCCTACGAGCAGTACTTC
d_gene: TRBD1; j_gene: TRBJ1-2; v_gene: TRBV5-8; abundance: NA; CDR3aa: CASSLAGQGEIYGYTF; CDR3nt: TGTGCCAGCAGCTTGGCGGGACAGGGGGAAATTTATGGCTACACCTTC
d_gene: TRBD2; j_gene: TRBJ2-1; v_gene: TRBV4-1; abundance: NA; CDR3aa: CASSQGEGGLAGSRGDEQFF; CDR3nt: TGCGCCAGCAGCCAAGGGGAGGGGGGACTAGCGGGGTCGCGAGGCGATGAGCAGTTCTTC
d_gene: TRBD1; j_gene: TRBJ2-5; v_gene: TRBV10-3; abundance: NA; CDR3aa: CAIRRGQGAEETQYF; CDR3nt: TGTGCCATCAGACGGGGACAGGGGGCTGAAGAGACCCAGTACTTC
d_gene: NA; j_gene: TRBJ2-7; v_gene: TRBV28; abundance: once; CDR3aa: CASSKAREQYF; CDR3nt: TGTGCCAGCAGTAAGGCGCGGGAGCAGTACTTC
d_gene: TRBD1; j_gene: TRBJ1-1; v_gene: TRBV18; abundance: NA; CDR3aa: CASSPDPGGVTEAFF; CDR3nt: TGTGCCAGCTCACCAGACCCAGGGGGCGTAACTGAAGCTTTCTTT
d_gene: TRBD2; j_gene: TRBJ2-2; v_gene: TRBV28; abundance: NA; CDR3aa: CASSRLAGDTGELFF; CDR3nt: TGTGCCAGCAGTAGACTAGCGGGGGACACCGGGGAGCTGTTTTTT
d_gene: TRBD1; j_gene: TRBJ2-2; v_gene: TRBV10-1; abundance: NA; CDR3aa: CASSEGGQGANTGELFF; CDR3nt: TGCGCCAGCAGTGAGGGAGGACAGGGGGCGAACACCGGGGAGCTGTTTTTT
d_gene: NA; j_gene: TRBJ2-5; v_gene: TRBV4-1; abundance: NA; CDR3aa: CASSQDYPETQYF; CDR3nt: TGCGCCAGCAGCCAAGATTATCCGGAGACCCAGTACTTC
d_gene: TRBD1; j_gene: TRBJ1-3; v_gene: TRBV5-1; abundance: NA; CDR3aa: CASSSDRGSGNTIYF; CDR3nt: TGCGCCAGCAGCTCTGACAGGGGCTCTGGAAACACCATATATTTT
d_gene: TRBD2; j_gene: TRBJ2-5; v_gene: TRBV19; abundance: NA; CDR3aa: CASSIGSGSETQYF; CDR3nt: TGTGCCAGTAGTATAGGGAGCGGGAGTGAGACCCAGTACTTC
d_gene: NA; j_gene: TRBJ1-2; v_gene: TRBV2; abundance: NA; CDR3aa: CASSLREVETNYGYTF; CDR3nt: TGTGCCAGCAGTCTGAGGGAAGTGGAGACTAACTATGGCTACACCTTC
d_gene: TRBD2; j_gene: TRBJ2-3; v_gene: TRBV5-1; abundance: NA; CDR3aa: CASSPGGTSGATDTQYF; CDR3nt: TGCGCCAGCAGCCCTGGGGGCACTAGCGGGGCAACGGATACGCAGTATTTT
d_gene: NA; j_gene: TRBJ1-5; v_gene: TRBV30; abundance: NA; CDR3aa: CAWSMRDSGVNQPQHF; CDR3nt: TGTGCCTGGAGTATGCGGGACTCGGGGGTCAATCAGCCCCAGCATTTT
d_gene: NA; j_gene: TRBJ1-4; v_gene: TRBV28; abundance: NA; CDR3aa: CATRQGIEKLFF; CDR3nt: TGTGCCACTCGGCAGGGGATTGAAAAACTGTTTTTT
d_gene: NA; j_gene: TRBJ2-5; v_gene: TRBV20-1; abundance: NA; CDR3aa: CSAFIGGTQYF; CDR3nt: TGCAGTGCTTTCATAGGGGGGACCCAGTACTTC
d_gene: TRBD1; j_gene: TRBJ2-7; v_gene: TRBV28; abundance: once; CDR3aa: CASSKPGQIYEQYF; CDR3nt: TGTGCCAGCAGCAAACCGGGACAGATTTACGAGCAGTACTTC
d_gene: TRBD1; j_gene: TRBJ1-1; v_gene: TRBV9; abundance: NA; CDR3aa: CASSVVGTANTEAFF; CDR3nt: TGTGCCAGCAGCGTAGTCGGGACAGCGAACACTGAAGCTTTCTTT
d_gene: NA; j_gene: TRBJ2-1; v_gene: TRBV19; abundance: NA; CDR3aa: CASSLRSAGYNEQFF; CDR3nt: TGTGCCAGTAGTCTAAGGAGTGCGGGCTACAATGAGCAGTTCTTC
d_gene: NA; j_gene: TRBJ2-1; v_gene: TRBV5-1; abundance: NA; CDR3aa: CASSSLKGVYNEQFF; CDR3nt: TGCGCCAGCAGCTCGCTAAAGGGGGTCTACAATGAGCAGTTCTTC
d_gene: NA; j_gene: TRBJ2-2; v_gene: TRBV6-1; abundance: NA; CDR3aa: CASSEYLQKFTGELFF; CDR3nt: TGTGCCAGCAGTGAATACCTACAGAAATTCACCGGGGAGCTGTTTTTT
d_gene: TRBD1; j_gene: TRBJ2-7; v_gene: TRBV6-1; abundance: NA; CDR3aa: CASSEAGRGNFNEYF; CDR3nt: TGTGCCAGCAGTGAAGCAGGCAGGGGGAATTTCAACGAGTACTTC
d_gene: TRBD2; j_gene: TRBJ2-3; v_gene: TRBV19; abundance: NA; CDR3aa: CASSIGTNTDTQYF; CDR3nt: TGTGCCAGTAGTATCGGGACTAACACAGATACGCAGTATTTT
d_gene: NA; j_gene: TRBJ1-1; v_gene: TRBV30; abundance: once; CDR3aa: CAWSAGGPTEAFF; CDR3nt: TGTGCCTGGAGTGCGGGGGGGCCCACTGAAGCTTTCTTT
d_gene: TRBD1; j_gene: TRBJ1-2; v_gene: TRBV19; abundance: NA; CDR3aa: CASHRGNYGYTF; CDR3nt: TGTGCCAGTCACAGGGGTAACTATGGCTACACCTTC
d_gene: NA; j_gene: TRBJ1-1; v_gene: TRBV5-1; abundance: NA; CDR3aa: CASSFGGEGTEAFF; CDR3nt: TGCGCCAGCAGCTTTGGAGGGGAGGGCACTGAAGCTTTCTTT
d_gene: NA; j_gene: TRBJ1-4; v_gene: TRBV4-2; abundance: NA; CDR3aa: CASSQVQGSNEKLFF; CDR3nt: TGTGCCAGCAGCCAAGTTCAGGGGTCTAATGAAAAACTGTTTTTT
d_gene: TRBD1; j_gene: TRBJ2-7; v_gene: TRBV27; abundance: NA; CDR3aa: CASSLKNAGTGYEQYF; CDR3nt: TGTGCCAGCAGTTTAAAAAACGCCGGGACAGGCTACGAGCAGTACTTC
d_gene: TRBD2; j_gene: TRBJ2-7; v_gene: TRBV19; abundance: NA; CDR3aa: CASSISGSAYEQYF; CDR3nt: TGTGCCAGTAGTATAAGCGGGAGCGCCTACGAGCAGTACTTC
d_gene: NA; j_gene: TRBJ2-5; v_gene: TRBV30; abundance: NA; CDR3aa: CAWNSGSGKYQETQYF; CDR3nt: TGTGCCTGGAACTCAGGGTCAGGAAAGTACCAAGAGACCCAGTACTTC
d_gene: TRBD2; j_gene: TRBJ2-3; v_gene: TRBV2; abundance: NA; CDR3aa: CASSVGGAVGDTQYF; CDR3nt: TGTGCCAGCAGTGTCGGGGGGGCCGTAGGAGATACGCAGTATTTT
d_gene: NA; j_gene: TRBJ1-5; v_gene: TRBV5-6; abundance: NA; CDR3aa: CASSSRTGLRQPQHF; CDR3nt: TGTGCCAGCAGCTCCCGAACAGGGTTGCGGCAGCCCCAGCATTTT